This T cell receptor (beta chain) was recovered during a study of T cell repertoires in cytomegalovirus infection. One entry per CDR3 protein results from TCRdb running MiXCR on the reads. This sample has around 300,000 distinct CDR3 sequences, with 20% to 25% found just once. In its sample, this clonotype was seen many times. No antigen is known for it. The J segment lost 3 bases and the V segment lost 5 bases, leaving 10 bases of the junction unmatched. The CDR3 runs 15 residues. The source material was cultured PBMCs, sampled from culture after CMV antigen stimulation. The receptor comes from a human donor in good health (CMV status not recorded). Some clones in this sample may be carry-over from other donors' samples. The chain carries TRBV12-3 or TRBV12-4 and TRBJ2-7; 7 bases fit TRBD1. Here the CDR3 reads CASSRQRTGDYEQYF. The CDR3 DNA reads TGTGCCAGCAGTCGGCAAAGGACAGGAGACTACGAGCAGTACTTC.